These 29 T cell receptor beta chains were all obtained from the same sample, sequenced in a study of human T cells and chemical hapten exposure. The time point denotes: patch test 1, 2 weeks after DPC sensitization. Treatment here: therapeutic diphenylcyclopropenone sensitization with weekly scalp DPC. TCRdb re-called the RACE reads with MiXCR, one entry per CDR3 protein. Of under 200,000 distinct CDR3 sequences listed, more than 12% are singletons. The sample consisted of whole blood, taken in connection with sensitization to the hapten diphenylcyclopropenone (DPC). The receptors shown here come from a woman aged 25 to 39 with alopecia areata. Some clones in this sample may be carry-over from other donors' samples.

This clonotype was seen more than once but under ten times. The chain employs TRBV4-1 and TRBJ1-1; possibly TRBD1 for D (6 bases). In germline, CDR1 is MGHRA, CDR2 YSYEKL. V gave up 2 bases and J gave up 4 bases, with 14 bases separating them. This CDR3 has 15 amino acids. Here the CDR3 DNA reads TGCGCCAGCAGCCAAACGAAGGGGGTCGGCACTGAAGCTTTCTTT. This translates into CASSQTKGVGTEAFF.

This sequence joins TRBV5-6 and TRBJ2-2; TRBD2 matches at 7 bases. Germline V gives CDR1 SGHDT, CDR2 YYEEEE. V was clipped by 0 bases and J by 3 bases; unmatched bases: 5. The CDR3 covers 16 residues. CDR3 coding DNA: TGTGCCAGCAGCTTGGTCAGGCGGGGGTACACCGGGGAGCTGTTTTTT. Translated, it gives CASSLVRRGYTGELFF.

This rearrangement joins TRBV28 to TRBJ1-5; 8 nucleotides line up with TRBD1. This CDR3 is 16 amino acids long. With V trimmed by 3 bases and J by 2 bases, 6 bases remained unmatched. Germline V gene data show CDR1 as MDHEN and CDR2 as SYDVKM. CDR3 sequence reads: CASSFSPGGGNQPQHF. The CDR3 region has the DNA TGTGCCAGCAGTTTCTCCCCAGGGGGCGGCAATCAGCCCCAGCATTTT. Based on the CDR3 plus reference TRBV28 and TRBJ1-5, the full variable domain is DVKVTQSSRYLVKRTGEKVFLECVQDMDHENMFWYRQDPGLGLRLIYFSYDVKMKEKGDIPEGYSVSREKKERFSLILESASTNQTSMYLCASSFSPGGGNQPQHFGDGTRLSIL.

The J gene is TRBJ2-7, the V gene TRBV27; the D gene is possibly TRBD1 (5 bases). The germline V gene encodes CDR1 MNHEY and CDR2 SMNVEV (reference sequence). With 3 bases removed from V and 2 bases from J, the gap between germline ends came to 11 bases. The CDR3 covers 14 residues. The CDR3 region is CASSLWGRAYEQYF. CDR3 in DNA: TGTGCCAGCAGTTTGTGGGGCAGAGCCTACGAGCAGTACTTC.

The sample holds many counts of this clonotype. V and J are TRBV28 and TRBJ2-7; no clear D. The V gene's germline CDR1 is MDHEN and CDR2 SYDVKM. The CDR3 contains 13 residues. Trimming left V 1 base short and J 4 bases short, with 8 bases between. The CDR3 region is CASSLSVEYEQYF. The CDR3 bases are TGTGCCAGCAGTTTATCGGTAGAGTACGAGCAGTACTTC.

This rearrangement joins TRBV7-9 to TRBJ1-2; 8 bases match TRBD1. The CDR3 is 14 amino acids. With V trimmed by 11 bases and J by 3 bases, 11 bases remained unmatched. CDR1 and CDR2 (germline): SEHNR, FQNEAQ (reference sequence). The CDR3 DNA follows: TGTGCCGGCATCGGGCCACAGGGGGACTATGGCTACACCTTC. Protein product: CAGIGPQGDYGYTF.

The chain carries TRBV20-1 and TRBJ2-1, with D unresolved. V lost 6 bases and J 6 bases, leaving 15 bases between the germline ends. In germline, CDR1 is DFQATT, CDR2 SNEGSKA (reference sequence). This CDR3 is built from 13 residues. Here the CDR3 DNA reads TGCAGTGCGAACCCAACCGCCGGCAATGAGCAGTTCTTC. Translating it yields CSANPTAGNEQFF.

The CDR3 sequence is CASASSYGYTF. The CDR3, as DNA: TGTGCCAGCGCGTCTTCCTATGGCTACACCTTC. V is TRBV28 and J is TRBJ1-2; D uncertain. V was clipped by 8 bases and J by 4 bases, with 8 bases between them. Per the germline V gene, CDR1 is MDHEN and CDR2 is SYDVKM. This CDR3 has 11 amino acids.

This clonotype was picked up a small number of times. This chain connects TRBV18 to TRBJ2-1, with D perhaps TRBD1 (6 bases). V gave up 1 base and J gave up 5 bases, with 12 bases separating them. Germline V gene sequence: CDR1 KGHSH, CDR2 LQKENI. The CDR3 has 15 amino acids. The CDR3 loop reads CASSPRTGLNNEQFF. The CDR3 DNA reads TGTGCCAGCTCACCACGAACAGGGTTAAACAATGAGCAGTTCTTC.

This clonotype was seen a few times. The V call is TRBV2, the J call TRBJ2-3; no reliable D call. Looked up from germline, CDR1 is SNHLY and CDR2 is FYNNEI. V lost 8 bases to trimming and J lost 1 base, with 10 bases between them. CDR3 size: 13 residues. The CDR3 nucleotides read TGTGCCAGCGCAAGCCGGGGCACAGATACGCAGTATTTT. Translation: CASASRGTDTQYF.

This clonotype came up a few times. The chain carries TRBV9 and TRBJ2-7, with 10 bases matching TRBD2. The CDR3 runs 15 residues. Germline V lookup: CDR1 SGDLS, CDR2 YYNGEE. V lost 3 bases and J lost 2; bases outside the gene matches: 5. The CDR3 bases are TGTGCCAGCAGCGCAGGGACTAGCGCCGCCTACGAGCAGTACTTC. Amino acid sequence: CASSAGTSAAYEQYF.

Ten or more counts support this clonotype. The chain is built from TRBV28 and TRBJ2-3; maybe TRBD2 (6 bases). The CDR3 has 15 amino acids. Per germline, CDR1 MDHEN and CDR2 SYDVKM. The germline V and J ends were trimmed by 5 bases and 4 bases, with 16 bases remaining between them. CDR3 region: CASSPGTARSDTQYF. In nucleotides, the CDR3 is TGTGCCAGCAGTCCCGGGACTGCCAGATCAGATACGCAGTATTTT.

This clonotype was found a few times. CDR3 loop: CASSSTGTGPYGYTF. DNA for the CDR3: TGTGCCAGCAGCTCCACCGGGACAGGGCCCTATGGCTACACCTTC. The chain recombines TRBV5-4 with TRBJ1-2, with 9 bases lining up with TRBD1. After removal of 3 bases from V and 4 bases from J, the junction contained 7 bases not matched to a gene. CDR1 is SGHNT, CDR2 YYREEE, per germline (reference sequence). The CDR3 is 15 residues long.

V and J are TRBV6-5 and TRBJ2-4, with TRBD2 matching 13 bases. V lost 4 bases to trimming and J lost 0 bases; unmatched junction nucleotides: 6. Germline CDR1 reads MNHEY; CDR2 reads SVGAGI. The CDR3 is 18 amino acids. In DNA form, the CDR3 reads TGTGCCAGCAGTTCCGGGACTAGCGGGGAAATAGCCAAAAACATTCAGTACTTC. The encoded protein is CASSSGTSGEIAKNIQYF.

This clonotype was recorded a few times. The chain combines TRBV7-6 with TRBJ2-6; the D is unclear. Germline V lookup: CDR1 SGHVS, CDR2 FNYEAQ. This CDR3 comprises 14 residues. Between the trimmed V and J ends, which lost 5 bases and 0 bases, there was a span of 5 bases. The chain's CDR3 is CASSHTSGANVLTF. The DNA of the CDR3 is TGTGCCAGCAGCCACACCTCTGGGGCCAACGTCCTGACTTTC.

In this sample, this clonotype turned up a few times. V is TRBV30 and J is TRBJ1-1; possible D gene TRBD1, 5 bases. Trimming removed 2 bases at V and 5 bases at J, with 12 bases between. This CDR3 is built from 13 residues. Germline-derived CDR1 and CDR2 are GTSNPN and SVGIG (reference sequence). For the CDR3, the DNA is TGTGCCTGGAGTAGGGCTTGGGGGACTGAAGCTTTCTTT. It codes for CAWSRAWGTEAFF.

V is TRBV11-2 and J is TRBJ2-2, with D uncertain. This CDR3 comprises 15 residues. Per germline, CDR1 SGHAT and CDR2 FQNNGV. The germline V and J ends were trimmed by 1 base and 3 bases, with 9 bases remaining between them. Here the CDR3 DNA reads TGTGCCAGCAGCTTAGGAGCCTTTGACACCGGGGAGCTGTTTTTT. It is translated as CASSLGAFDTGELFF.

This clonotype was observed a few times. The CDR3 reads CASSPDRASTQYF. CDR3 DNA sequence: TGTGCCAGCAGCCCAGACAGGGCGAGCACGCAGTATTTT. The chain combines TRBV6-5 with TRBJ2-3, with 7 bases identical to TRBD1. CDR3 size: 13 residues. In germline, CDR1 is MNHEY, CDR2 SVGAGI. The trim removed 6 bases at V and 9 bases at J, leaving 9 bases unmatched.

This clonotype was recorded a few times. CDR3 residues: CASRPTGTGDTGELFF. Written as DNA, the CDR3 is TGTGCCAGCAGGCCAACCGGGACAGGGGACACCGGGGAGCTGTTTTTT. The chain uses TRBV12-3 or TRBV12-4 and TRBJ2-2; 10 bases agree with TRBD1. The CDR3 runs 16 residues. The trim removed 6 bases at V and 3 bases at J, leaving 7 bases unmatched.

This clonotype was detected a few times. The chain uses TRBV5-4 and TRBJ2-5; TRBD1 or TRBD2 may be the D gene (5 bases each). The germline V gene encodes CDR1 SGHNT and CDR2 YYREEE (reference sequence). The germline V and J ends were trimmed by 4 bases and 5 bases, with 18 bases remaining between them. The CDR3 is made up of 15 amino acids. This CDR3 is CASSRLAGKSETQYF. CDR3 nucleotides: TGTGCCAGCAGCCGCCTAGCAGGGAAGTCGGAGACCCAGTACTTC.

This clonotype was seen only a few times. The chain carries TRBV7-9 and TRBJ2-3; D remains ambiguous. This CDR3 is 15 amino acids long. From germline, CDR1 is SEHNR and CDR2 FQNEAQ (reference sequence). The V gene lost 1 base and the J gene lost 0 bases, with 8 bases spanning the gap. CDR3 DNA: TGTGCCAGCAGCTTAGTTCTGGGAAGCACAGATACGCAGTATTTT. Translated: CASSLVLGSTDTQYF.

The sample holds many counts of this clonotype. The rearrangement joins TRBV6-2 or TRBV6-3 to TRBJ2-7; D is ambiguous. Germline V gene data show CDR1 as MNHEY and CDR2 as SVGEGT. The CDR3 has 12 amino acids. The germline V and J ends were trimmed by 5 bases and 7 bases, with 12 bases remaining between them. The chain's CDR3 is CASSPPASEQYF. The CDR3 coding sequence is TGTGCCAGCAGTCCCCCCGCCTCAGAGCAGTACTTC.

This clonotype was observed a handful of times. The rearrangement links TRBV24-1 to TRBJ1-2; weak D call: TRBD1 (6 bases). The CDR3 extends over 15 amino acids. CDR1 and CDR2 from the germline V gene are KGHDR and SFDVKD. Trimming left V 5 bases short and J 7 bases short, with 19 bases between. The CDR3 is CATSGTPGGRGGYTF. DNA of the CDR3: TGTGCCACCAGTGGCACGCCGGGGGGCCGTGGTGGCTACACCTTC.

The genes are TRBV3-1 and TRBJ1-2; 11 bases map to TRBD1. CDR3 length equals 18 residues. Trimming at V came to 5 bases and at J to 2 bases, leaving 13 bases not matched to a gene. Germline CDR1 is LGHDT and CDR2 is YNNKEL (reference sequence). The CDR3 loop is CASSGGQGALSRNYGYTF. The CDR3 DNA reads TGTGCCAGCAGCGGCGGACAGGGGGCATTGTCTAGGAACTATGGCTACACCTTC.

Only a few counts were recorded for this clonotype. The genes are TRBV28 and TRBJ1-2, with TRBD1 matching 8 bases. From germline, CDR1 is MDHEN and CDR2 SYDVKM. CDR3 length equals 14 residues. The V gene end was trimmed by 6 bases and the J gene end by 7 bases; junction bases not matched to a gene: 10. The CDR3 DNA follows: TGTGCCAGCAGACCCGGACAGGGACGGGGTGGCTACACCTTC. Encoded protein: CASRPGQGRGGYTF.

This chain uses TRBV7-9 with TRBJ2-7; no reliable D call. V was shortened by 5 bases and J by 3 bases, with 17 bases between the two germline ends. There are 15 residues in the CDR3. Per germline, CDR1 SEHNR and CDR2 FQNEAQ (reference sequence). CDR3 sequence reads: CASSPPQTGYYEQYF. The CDR3 region has the DNA TGTGCCAGCAGCCCCCCTCAGACCGGATACTACGAGCAGTACTTC.

This clonotype was observed a handful of times. This chain links TRBV24-1 with TRBJ2-7; D gene ambiguous. From germline, CDR1 is KGHDR and CDR2 SFDVKD. The CDR3 extends over 13 amino acids. Trimming stripped 4 bases from V and 3 bases from J, with 9 bases between. The CDR3 DNA sequence: TGTGCCACCAGTGACCCGTATAACTACGAGCAGTACTTC. This translates into CATSDPYNYEQYF.

This clonotype came up a few times. CDR3 bases: TGCAGTGCTAGAGATCCTGCGGGGGGCACCACAGATACGCAGTATTTT. It is translated as CSARDPAGGTTDTQYF. The chain combines TRBV20-1 with TRBJ2-3, with 8 bases that match TRBD2. The V and J ends lost 0 bases and 2 bases, in that order; junction bases with no gene match: 7. Germline V gene data show CDR1 as DFQATT and CDR2 as SNEGSKA (reference sequence). The CDR3 has 16 amino acids.

This clonotype has at least ten counts. The chain links TRBV29-1 to TRBJ1-5, with TRBD1 identical over 9 bases. Per germline, CDR1 SQVTM and CDR2 ANQGSEA. The CDR3 runs 17 residues. Unmatched junction bases numbered 16, after V lost 6 bases and J lost 4 bases. The CDR3: CSVGRIRDREGNQPQHF. The CDR3 coding sequence is TGCAGCGTCGGGCGGATCCGGGACAGGGAGGGGAATCAGCCCCAGCATTTT.